One sample yielded the 19 T cell receptor beta chains listed below, sequenced in a study of shared clonotypes between healthy human individuals. Profiled with immunoSEQ multiplex PCR; TCRdb holds only in-frame clones, not every one. The sample yields a few million clones, 85% to 95% seen once. The sequenced material came from naive CD4+ T cells sorted from blood. Subset meaning: CD45RA+ positively selected. The receptors come from a man in his late teens or twenties in good health.

V and J are TRBV30 and TRBJ2-6; TRBD1 matches 8 bases. The trim removed 0 bases at V and 7 bases at J, leaving 11 bases unmatched. Looked up from germline, CDR1 is GTSNPN and CDR2 is SVGIG (reference sequence). The CDR3 is 17 amino acids. The CDR3 DNA sequence: TGTGCCTGGAGTGTACTGATTGGACAGGGTGTTGCCAACGTCCTGACTTTC. It codes for CAWSVLIGQGVANVLTF.

This chain joins TRBV11-2 and TRBJ1-3, with 7 bases that match TRBD1. There are 15 residues in the CDR3. From germline, CDR1 is SGHAT and CDR2 FQNNGV. With V trimmed by 2 bases and J by 7 bases, 8 bases remained unmatched. This chain's CDR3 is CASSLNEAGGNTIYF. The CDR3 nucleotides read TGTGCCAGCAGCTTAAACGAGGCAGGGGGGAACACCATATATTTT. Based on the CDR3 plus reference TRBV11-2 and TRBJ1-3, the full variable domain is EAGVAQSPRYKIIEKRQSVAFWCNPISGHATLYWYQQILGQGPKLLIQFQNNGVVDDSQLPKDRFSAERLKGVDSTLKIQPAKLEDSAVYLCASSLNEAGGNTIYFGEGSWLTVV.

The chain is built from TRBV5-1 and TRBJ2-3; no firm D call. CDR1 is SGHRS, CDR2 YFSETQ, per germline. The V gene lost 1 base and the J gene lost 0 bases, with 12 bases spanning the gap. This CDR3 contains 16 residues. CDR3 nucleotides: TGCGCCAGCAGCTTGCACCTACTGAGTAGCACAGATACGCAGTATTTT. Its translation is CASSLHLLSSTDTQYF.

Here the CDR3 DNA reads TGTGCCAGTAGTAACAGGGATTCTAACTATGGCTACACCTTC. Protein sequence: CASSNRDSNYGYTF. J is TRBJ1-2 and V is TRBV19, with D possibly being TRBD1 (6 bases). CDR3 length: 14 residues. V was clipped by 4 bases and J by 0 bases, with 9 bases between them. Germline loops: CDR1 LNHDA, CDR2 SQIVND (reference sequence). The full variable domain, rest sourced from reference TRBV19 and TRBJ1-2, is DGGITQSPKYLFRKEGQNVTLSCEQNLNHDAMYWYRQDPGQGLRLIYYSQIVNDFQKGDIAEGYSVSREKKESFPLTVTSAQKNPTAFYLCASSNRDSNYGYTFGSGTRLTVV.

The chain combines TRBV29-1 with TRBJ2-3; D gene uncertain. The CDR3 length is 14 residues. Trimming stripped 2 bases from V and 0 bases from J, with 9 bases between. Germline CDR1 and CDR2: SQVTM and ANQGSEA. DNA of the CDR3: TGCAGCGTTGAATTCGGGCCGAGCACAGATACGCAGTATTTT. Residues: CSVEFGPSTDTQYF.

The V call is TRBV10-3, the J call TRBJ1-2; 8 bases line up with TRBD1. J lost 1 base, V lost 8 bases, and 15 bases had no gene match. Germline-derived CDR1 and CDR2 are ENHRY and SYGVKD. The CDR3 length is 17 residues. CDR3 amino acids: CAIRAGDRSGGNYGYTF. The CDR3 region has the DNA TGTGCCATCCGGGCCGGGGACAGGTCAGGTGGTAACTATGGCTACACCTTC.

The genes are TRBV5-1 and TRBJ2-7; 11 bases match TRBD1. CDR3 size: 17 residues. Per germline, CDR1 SGHRS and CDR2 YFSETQ. V lost 2 bases, J lost 3 bases, and 10 bases stayed unmatched. The CDR3 here is CASSLTPMGQGDYEQYF. The CDR3 nucleotides read TGCGCCAGCAGCTTAACTCCGATGGGACAGGGGGACTACGAGCAGTACTTC.

CDR3 sequence: CASSYRAPTDTQYF. In DNA form, the CDR3 reads TGCGCCAGCAGCTACCGGGCCCCCACAGATACGCAGTATTTT. V gene TRBV5-1 combines with J gene TRBJ2-3; D call uncertain. CDR1 SGHRS and CDR2 YFSETQ come from the germline V gene. V was shortened by 3 bases and J by 2 bases, with 10 bases between the two germline ends. The CDR3 sequence is 14 residues long.

The gene calls are TRBV4-3 and TRBJ2-3; 12 nucleotides line up with TRBD2. With V trimmed by 0 bases and J by 8 bases, 6 bases remained unmatched. CDR1 and CDR2 from the germline V gene are LGHNA and YSLEER. The CDR3 covers 16 residues. The CDR3 is CASSQELAGGPGTQYF. DNA for the CDR3: TGCGCCAGCAGCCAAGAACTAGCGGGAGGACCAGGTACGCAGTATTTT.

V gene TRBV5-1 combines with J gene TRBJ1-3, with unresolved D. The CDR3 runs 13 residues. Trimming took off 3 bases at V and 7 bases at J, with 11 bases between the two ends. Germline V gene lookup returns CDR1 SGHRS and CDR2 YFSETQ. This CDR3 is CASSSGIANTIYF. CDR3 sequence (DNA): TGCGCCAGCAGCTCCGGGATCGCGAACACCATATATTTT.

Of note for this clone: Within the sample, other DNA sequences also encode this same CDR3. The chain carries TRBV5-1 and TRBJ1-1; unclear D gene. This CDR3 is built from 14 residues. V lost 4 bases, J lost 0 bases, and 10 bases lay in between. Germline V lookup: CDR1 SGHRS, CDR2 YFSETQ. The DNA for the CDR3 is TGCGCCAGCAGCCTGGGTTCCATGAACACTGAAGCTTTCTTT. Translated: CASSLGSMNTEAFF.

This clone was found once. The rearrangement uses TRBV6-5 and TRBJ1-5; 7 bases are shared with TRBD1. Trimming took 6 bases from V and 0 from J; bases not matched to a gene: 5. The CDR3 covers 15 residues. Looked up from germline, CDR1 is MNHEY and CDR2 is SVGAGI. The DNA of the CDR3 is TGTGCCAGCAGAGGGGGACAGTATAGCAATCAGCCCCAGCATTTT. Amino acids: CASRGGQYSNQPQHF.

The gene calls are TRBV5-1 and TRBJ2-3; 9 nucleotides agree with TRBD1. Unmatched junction bases numbered 15, after V lost 6 bases and J lost 4 bases. CDR3 length: 17 amino acids. The germline V gene has CDR1 SGHRS and CDR2 YFSETQ. The CDR3 DNA reads TGCGCCAGCACCAAACCCACCGGGACAGGGATCCCAGATACGCAGTATTTT. Its translation: CASTKPTGTGIPDTQYF.

CDR3 DNA sequence: TGTGCCAGCAGCTTAGACAGGGTGGACGAGCAGTACTTC. As protein: CASSLDRVDEQYF. The chain joins TRBV11-2 to TRBJ2-7, with D possibly TRBD1 on 5 matching bases. This CDR3 spans 13 amino acids. The V gene lost 0 bases and the J gene lost 5 bases, with 8 bases spanning the gap. The V gene's germline CDR1 is SGHAT and CDR2 FQNNGV.

The chain carries TRBV2 and TRBJ1-2; D possibly corresponds to TRBD1 (5 bases). The V gene's germline CDR1 is SNHLY and CDR2 FYNNEI. This CDR3 is 13 amino acids long. The ends were cut back, 5 bases at V and 6 bases at J, with 13 bases in the middle. CDR3 region: CASSIGTADGYTF. Here the CDR3 DNA reads TGTGCCAGCAGTATCGGGACGGCCGATGGCTACACCTTC. The variable domain in full, completed from reference TRBV2 and TRBJ1-2, reads EPEVTQTPSHQVTQMGQEVILRCVPISNHLYFYWYRQILGQKVEFLVSFYNNEISEKSEIFDDQFSVERPDGSNFTLKIRSTKLEDSAMYFCASSIGTADGYTFGSGTRLTVV.

This clone came up once. The germline gene is not matched at one end of the junction; a read error may be the cause. The chain employs TRBV18 and TRBJ1-6; D possibly corresponds to TRBD1 (5 bases). Looked up from germline, CDR1 is KGHSH and CDR2 is LQKENI. The CDR3 has 14 amino acids. CDR3 bases: TGTGCCAGCTCCGTGGGACGGGATAATTCAGCCCTCCACTTT. This codes for CASSVGRDNSALHF.

This chain connects TRBV7-9 to TRBJ1-5; 7 bases are shared with TRBD1. The germline V gene encodes CDR1 SEHNR and CDR2 FQNEAQ (reference sequence). This CDR3 has 15 residues. The V segment lost 0 bases and the J segment 3 bases; nucleotides outside the gene matches: 2. CDR3 sequence (DNA): TGTGCCAGCAGCTTAGCAGGGACAGACAATCAGCCCCAGCATTTT. The encoded protein is CASSLAGTDNQPQHF.

The chain uses TRBV23-1 and TRBJ2-3; D is possibly TRBD2 (6 bases). TRBV23-1 is assigned to the ORF class and has an uncertain function. With 9 bases removed from V and 2 bases from J, the gap between germline ends came to 15 bases. This CDR3 comprises 14 residues. The CDR3 loop reads CARTREEHTDTQYF. The CDR3 nucleotides are TGCGCCAGGACCAGGGAGGAGCACACAGATACGCAGTATTTT.

Only one count was recorded for this clone. The chain combines TRBV9 with TRBJ1-2, with unresolved D. From germline, CDR1 is SGDLS and CDR2 YYNGEE. CDR3 length: 13 amino acids. V was pared by 0 bases and J by 6 bases, with 9 bases between. CDR3 amino acids: CASSVGGFNGYTF. CDR3 nucleotide sequence: TGTGCCAGCAGCGTAGGAGGGTTTAATGGCTACACCTTC.